This TCR beta chain emerged from a study of cytomegalovirus exposure and HLA in healthy donors. A note on this clone: Antigen: not known.

General study results and limits: Overall, approximately 150 TCR beta chains were annotated as cytomegalovirus-associated.

CDR1 MNHEY and CDR2 SVGAGI come from the germline V gene. V lost 6 bases, J lost 6 bases, and 10 bases stayed unmatched. The CDR3 is made up of 14 amino acids. 13 Jbeta primers and 60 Vbeta primers were used for the PCR. Clones were sequenced by immunoSEQ multiplex PCR, and TCRdb holds only the in-frame ones, with some missing. The sample includes about 49,000 clones. The chain joins TRBV6-5 to TRBJ2-7; TRBD2 agrees at 8 bases. The sequence was collected from a man aged 18 to 29 in good health and CMV-seropositive. The sequenced material came from PBMCs. DNA of the CDR3: TGTGCCAGCAGCGCTAGAGCGGGAGTCGGCGAGCAGTACTTC. Its translation: CASSARAGVGEQYF.